The 18 T cell receptor beta chains listed next were all sequenced from one sample in a study of radiation and T cells in renal cell carcinoma. Specified time point: blood 2 weeks post-SBRT. This sample's treatment: 15 Gy SBRT to primary tumor, nephrectomy 4 weeks later. Libraries were prepared by immunoSEQ multiplex PCR; TCRdb keeps only in-frame clonotypes and omits some of them. The table shows 100,000 to 150,000 clones, with 81% occurring only once. Material: blood, obtained from a patient whose treatment included radiotherapy and nephrectomy. These receptors were taken from a man in his fifties or sixties with renal cell carcinoma.

This rearrangement joins TRBV28 to TRBJ2-2, with D uncertain. Germline loops: CDR1 MDHEN, CDR2 SYDVKM. The CDR3 extends over 13 amino acids. Trimming shortened V by 0 bases and J by 6 bases, and 5 bases separated the two germline ends. The CDR3 here is CASSLWGPGELFF. The CDR3 DNA sequence: TGTGCCAGCAGTTTATGGGGTCCCGGGGAGCTGTTTTTT.

The chain carries TRBV5-1 and TRBJ2-5, with D perhaps TRBD1 (5 bases). CDR3 length equals 13 residues. Trimming removed 2 bases from V and 2 bases from J, with 7 bases in between. Per the germline V gene, CDR1 is SGHRS and CDR2 is YFSETQ. The CDR3 coding sequence is TGCGCCAGCAGCTTTCAGGGACAAGAGACCCAGTACTTC. Translated, it gives CASSFQGQETQYF. Full variable domain (outside the CDR3, taken from reference TRBV5-1 and TRBJ2-5): KAGVTQTPRYLIKTRGQQVTLSCSPISGHRSVSWYQQTPGQGLQFLFEYFSETQRNKGNFPGRFSGRQFSNSRSEMNVSTLELGDSALYLCASSFQGQETQYFGPGTRLLVL.

This rearrangement joins TRBV7-9 to TRBJ1-2, with D uncertain. Germline CDR1 and CDR2: SEHNR and FQNEAQ (reference sequence). The CDR3 is 14 residues long. With 1 base removed from V and 0 bases from J, the gap between germline ends came to 6 bases. The CDR3 reads CASSLGGSNYGYTF. DNA for the CDR3: TGTGCCAGCAGCTTAGGGGGATCTAACTATGGCTACACCTTC.

This chain links TRBV5-1 with TRBJ2-7, with TRBD1 identical over 8 bases. CDR3 length: 15 residues. Germline-derived CDR1 and CDR2 are SGHRS and YFSETQ. The junction had 8 bases not matched to a gene; V was cut back by 3 bases and J by 3 bases. In nucleotides, the CDR3 is TGCGCCAGCAGCTGGCAAACAGGACAGGGCTACGAGCAGTACTTC. Encoded protein: CASSWQTGQGYEQYF.

The chain links TRBV7-9 to TRBJ2-5; D is unresolved. This CDR3 has 14 residues. Germline loops: CDR1 SEHNR, CDR2 FQNEAQ (reference sequence). Trimming cost V 3 bases and J 2 bases, with 10 bases left between them. The CDR3 sequence: CASSFHGIQETQYF. CDR3 DNA: TGTGCCAGCAGCTTTCACGGTATACAAGAGACCCAGTACTTC.

This clone has just one count. The V call is TRBV5-8, the J call TRBJ1-2; D remains ambiguous. The CDR3 has 13 residues. The germline gives CDR1 SGHTS, CDR2 YDEGEE. The V end was cut by 4 bases, the J end by 4 bases, with 11 bases between. The CDR3 region is CASSPSTSYGYTF. DNA of the CDR3: TGTGCCAGCAGCCCATCGACAAGCTATGGCTACACCTTC.

CDR3 in amino acids: CASGLVISSGNYEQYF. DNA of the CDR3: TGTGCTAGTGGTTTGGTTATATCTTCAGGGAACTACGAGCAGTACTTC. The chain is built from TRBV12-5 and TRBJ2-7, with D tentatively TRBD1 (5 bases). Trimming stripped 0 bases from V and 3 bases from J, with 15 bases between. This CDR3 region has 16 residues. CDR1 is LGHNT and CDR2 is FRNRAP in the germline V gene.

The chain carries TRBV6-5 and TRBJ1-3; no reliable D call. Germline CDR1 reads MNHEY; CDR2 reads SVGAGI. Trimming removed 8 bases at V and 7 bases at J, with 15 bases between. CDR3 size: 13 residues. Here the CDR3 reads CASQPGNRNTIYF. The CDR3 coding sequence is TGTGCCAGCCAACCCGGCAATAGGAACACCATATATTTT.

This chain uses TRBV6-5 with TRBJ1-1, with D perhaps matching TRBD1 (5 bases). Germline V gene data show CDR1 as MNHEY and CDR2 as SVGAGI. The CDR3 covers 15 residues. Trimming stripped 0 bases from V and 1 base from J, with 9 bases between. CDR3 loop: CASSYSPGQNTEAFF. The CDR3 DNA follows: TGTGCCAGCAGTTACTCGCCAGGGCAGAACACTGAAGCTTTCTTT.

The chain uses TRBV7-9 and TRBJ2-1, with 7 bases aligning to TRBD1. The CDR3 runs to 16 residues. Germline values: CDR1 SEHNR, CDR2 FQNEAQ (reference sequence). V shed 7 bases, J shed 2 bases, and the junction held 11 bases outside the gene matches. CDR3 in DNA: TGTGCCAGCACCGTAGGGGTCGGGACAGCCTACAATGAGCAGTTCTTC. Translation gives CASTVGVGTAYNEQFF.

The V gene is TRBV15, the J gene TRBJ1-2; TRBD1 might be the D (5 bases). V was shortened by 6 bases and J by 2 bases, with 7 bases between the two germline ends. CDR1 LNHNV and CDR2 YYDKDF come from the germline V gene (reference sequence). The length of the CDR3 is 12 residues. CDR3 in DNA: TGTGCCACCAGTCGGGGGAACTATGGCTACACCTTC. Translated: CATSRGNYGYTF.

This clone has only a few counts. The chain joins TRBV18 to TRBJ2-5; TRBD1 agrees at 7 bases. Losses at the gene ends were 4 bases for V and 2 bases for J; bases not matched to a gene: 16. This CDR3 is 18 amino acids long. Germline CDR1 is KGHSH and CDR2 is LQKENI. CDR3 region: CASSQYLSGQTLQETQYF. In nucleotides, the CDR3 is TGTGCCAGCTCACAATACCTATCGGGACAGACCCTACAAGAGACCCAGTACTTC.

The chain is built from TRBV10-2 and TRBJ1-2; a weak D match, TRBD1 (5 bases). The germline V and J ends were trimmed by 6 bases and 0 bases, with 14 bases remaining between them. Germline CDR1 reads WSHSY; CDR2 reads SAAADI. This CDR3 region has 15 residues. CDR3 region: CASSPGTETNYGYTF. The CDR3 DNA follows: TGCGCCAGCAGCCCAGGGACGGAAACTAACTATGGCTACACCTTC.

The chain uses TRBV5-8 and TRBJ1-1; no clear D gene. The CDR3 has 13 amino acids. Germline V gives CDR1 SGHTS, CDR2 YDEGEE. V lost 3 bases to trimming and J lost 4 bases, with 10 bases between them. The DNA of the CDR3 is TGTGCCAGCAGCTCTCCCCCCATCACTGAAGCTTTCTTT. This translates into CASSSPPITEAFF.

V is TRBV2 and J is TRBJ2-3; no clear D. Germline V lookup: CDR1 SNHLY, CDR2 FYNNEI. Trimming removed 6 bases from V and 3 bases from J, with 7 bases in between. The CDR3 covers 12 residues. The CDR3, as DNA: TGTGCCAGCAGCGTACAGACAGATACGCAGTATTTT. This translates into CASSVQTDTQYF.

The count of this clone is one. The chain carries TRBV29-1 and TRBJ1-3; D may be TRBD1 (5 bases). CDR3 length equals 13 residues. The germline V gene encodes CDR1 SQVTM and CDR2 ANQGSEA. Trimming took off 4 bases at V and 2 bases at J, with 9 bases between the two ends. The CDR3 here is CSVAWGAGNTIYF. CDR3 sequence (DNA): TGCAGCGTTGCATGGGGGGCTGGAAACACCATATATTTT.

The chain is built from TRBV25-1 and TRBJ2-5, with unresolved D. The CDR3 spans 12 residues. The germline gives CDR1 MGHDK, CDR2 SYGVNS. Trimming took off 3 bases at V and 5 bases at J, with 7 bases between the two ends. CDR3 sequence reads: CASSDRVETQYF. As DNA, the CDR3 is TGTGCCAGCAGTGACCGTGTGGAGACCCAGTACTTC. The whole variable domain, remainder taken from reference TRBV25-1 and TRBJ2-5, is EADIYQTPRYLVIGTGKKITLECSQTMGHDKMYWYQQDPGMELHLIHYSYGVNSTEKGDLSSESTVSRIRTEHFPLTLESARPSHTSQYLCASSDRVETQYFGPGTRLLVL.

This chain uses TRBV5-5 with TRBJ2-1; D uncertain. This CDR3 has 15 residues. The V end lost 4 bases, the J end lost 1 base, and 12 bases lay between the germline ends. The germline V gene encodes CDR1 SGHKS and CDR2 YYEKEE (reference sequence). CDR3: CASSQSGYSYNEQFF. The DNA for the CDR3 is TGTGCCAGCAGCCAGTCAGGCTATTCCTACAATGAGCAGTTCTTC.